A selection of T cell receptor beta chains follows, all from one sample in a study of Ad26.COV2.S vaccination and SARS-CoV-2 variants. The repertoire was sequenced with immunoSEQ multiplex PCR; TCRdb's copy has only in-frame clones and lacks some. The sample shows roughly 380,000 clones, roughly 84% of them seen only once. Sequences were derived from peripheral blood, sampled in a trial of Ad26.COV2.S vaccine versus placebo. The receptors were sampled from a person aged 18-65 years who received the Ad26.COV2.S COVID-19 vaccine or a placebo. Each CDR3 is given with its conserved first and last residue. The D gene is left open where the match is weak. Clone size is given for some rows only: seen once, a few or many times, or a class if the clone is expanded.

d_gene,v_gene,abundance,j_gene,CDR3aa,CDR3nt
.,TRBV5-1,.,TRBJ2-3,CASSLEGTDTQYF,TGCGCCAGCAGCTTGGAAGGGACAGATACGCAGTATTTT
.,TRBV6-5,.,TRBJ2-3,CASRDIAGDTQYF,TGTGCCAGCCGGGACATCGCCGGGGATACGCAGTATTTT
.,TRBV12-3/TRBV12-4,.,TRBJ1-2,CASSPGPGYGYTF,TGTGCCAGCAGCCCGGGACCGGGTTATGGCTACACCTTC
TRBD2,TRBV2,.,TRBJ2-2,CASKRLAANTGELFF,TGTGCCAGCAAGCGACTAGCAGCCAACACCGGGGAGCTGTTTTTT
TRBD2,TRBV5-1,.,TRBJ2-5,CASSLVIAGYQETQYF,TGCGCCAGCAGCTTGGTGATAGCGGGTTATCAAGAGACCCAGTACTTC
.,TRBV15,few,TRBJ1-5,CATSREGGQQPQHF,TGTGCCACCAGCAGAGAGGGAGGGCAACAGCCCCAGCATTTT
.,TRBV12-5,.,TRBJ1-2,CASGTTSGYTF,TGTGCTAGTGGCACCACGTCTGGCTACACCTTC
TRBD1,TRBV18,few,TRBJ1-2,CASSPYRDRDYGYTF,TGTGCCAGCTCACCGTACCGGGACAGGGACTATGGCTACACCTTC
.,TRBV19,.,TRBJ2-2,CAIHLSTGELFF,TGTGCCATCCACCTTAGCACCGGGGAGCTGTTTTTT
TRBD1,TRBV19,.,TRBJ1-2,CASAPGTGKPQGGYTF,TGTGCCAGTGCTCCCGGGACAGGGAAGCCCCAGGGCGGCTACACCTTC
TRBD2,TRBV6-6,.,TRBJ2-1,CASSYAGGVHNKQFF,TGTGCCAGCAGTTACGCGGGGGGGGTTCACAATAAGCAGTTCTTC
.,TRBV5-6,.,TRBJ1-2,CASSLMAVLGYGYTF,TGTGCCAGCAGCTTAATGGCGGTGCTTGGGTATGGCTACACCTTC
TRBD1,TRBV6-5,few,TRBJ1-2,CGDAGGHNYGYTF,TGTGGGGACGCAGGGGGTCATAACTATGGCTACACCTTC
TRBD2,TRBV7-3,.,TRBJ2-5,CASSPNGGEETQYF,TGTGCCAGCAGCCCCAACGGGGGGGAAGAGACCCAGTACTTC
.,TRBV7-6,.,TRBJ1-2,CASSPSSGYYGYTF,TGTGCCAGCAGCCCCTCCTCGGGCTACTATGGCTACACCTTC
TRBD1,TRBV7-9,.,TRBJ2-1,CASRQTGGGYNEQFF,TGTGCCAGCAGGCAAACAGGGGGCGGATACAATGAGCAGTTCTTC
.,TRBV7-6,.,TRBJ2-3,CASCLMQGCTDTQYF,TGTGCCAGCTGCTTAATGCAGGGGTGCACAGATACGCAGTATTTT
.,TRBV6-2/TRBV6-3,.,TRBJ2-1,CASSYSVNNEQFF,TGTGCCAGCAGTTATAGCGTGAACAATGAGCAGTTCTTC
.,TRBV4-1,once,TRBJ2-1,CASSRDQVSRGVNEQFF,TGCGCCAGCAGCCGGGACCAGGTCTCCCGTGGTGTTAATGAGCAGTTCTTC
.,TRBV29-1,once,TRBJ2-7,CSVGAGHEQYF,TGCAGCGTTGGGGCAGGGCACGAGCAGTACTTC
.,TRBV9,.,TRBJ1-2,CASSVASVGEQGDGYTF,TGTGCCAGCAGCGTAGCCTCTGTGGGGGAGCAGGGCGATGGCTACACCTTC
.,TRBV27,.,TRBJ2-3,CASSLGRATDTQYF,TGTGCCAGCAGTTTAGGCAGGGCCACAGATACGCAGTATTTT